This entry concerns a single TCR beta chain. Its antigen is as yet unknown. This specimen belongs to a study of cytomegalovirus exposure and HLA in healthy donors. Study-wide results and limits: TCR beta V segments were, for the most part, productive about 87% or about 30% of the time in an earlier analysis. Certain sequence variants were highly shared and formed a cluster, and this cluster was likely a sequencing artifact.

The PCR employed 60 Vbeta primers together with 13 Jbeta primers. Sequenced by immunoSEQ multiplex PCR; TCRdb stores in-frame clones only, minus some. The sample contains 180,000 or so clones, about four fifths of which appear only once. This CDR3 is built from 14 residues. Germline V gene sequence: CDR1 MDHEN, CDR2 SYDVKM. V gave up 3 bases and J gave up 1 base, with 6 bases separating them. The sequencing input was PBMCs. The V gene is TRBV28, the J gene TRBJ2-2; the D is unclear. This receptor was obtained from a female donor in good health and CMV-seronegative. CDR3 nucleotide sequence: TGTGCCAGCAGTTTGAGTGAGAACACCGGGGAGCTGTTTTTT. It encodes CASSLSENTGELFF.